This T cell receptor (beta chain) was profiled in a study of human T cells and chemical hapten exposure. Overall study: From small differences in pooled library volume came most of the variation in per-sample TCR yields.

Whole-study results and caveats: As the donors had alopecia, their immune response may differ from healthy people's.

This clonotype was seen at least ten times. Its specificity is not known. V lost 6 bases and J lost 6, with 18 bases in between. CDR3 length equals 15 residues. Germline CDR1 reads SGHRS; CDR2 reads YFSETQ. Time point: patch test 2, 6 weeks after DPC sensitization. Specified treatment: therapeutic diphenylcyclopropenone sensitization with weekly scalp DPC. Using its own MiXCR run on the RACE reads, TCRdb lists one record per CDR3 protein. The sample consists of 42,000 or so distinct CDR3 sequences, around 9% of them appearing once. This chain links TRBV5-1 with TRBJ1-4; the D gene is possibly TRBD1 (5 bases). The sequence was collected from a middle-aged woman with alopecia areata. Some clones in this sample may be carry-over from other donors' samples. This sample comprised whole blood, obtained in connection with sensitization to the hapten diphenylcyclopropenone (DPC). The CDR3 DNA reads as TGCGCCAGCACCGTCACGGGACGGCGAGATGAAAAACTGTTTTTT. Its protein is CASTVTGRRDEKLFF.